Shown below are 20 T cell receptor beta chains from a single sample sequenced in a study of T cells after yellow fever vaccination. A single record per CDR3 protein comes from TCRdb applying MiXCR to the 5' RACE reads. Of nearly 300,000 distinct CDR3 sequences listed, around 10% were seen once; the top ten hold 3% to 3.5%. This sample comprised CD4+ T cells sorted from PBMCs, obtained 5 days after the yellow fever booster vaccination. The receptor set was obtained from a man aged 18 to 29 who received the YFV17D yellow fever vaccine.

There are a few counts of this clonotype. The DNA of the CDR3 is TGTGCCAGCAGTTACAGGACCCCCCTGGGCTACACCTTC. Translating gives CASSYRTPLGYTF. The chain joins TRBV6-2 or TRBV6-3 to TRBJ1-2, with unresolved D. Germline CDR1 and CDR2: MNHEY and SVGEGT. V was shortened by 2 bases and J by 8 bases, with 12 bases between the two germline ends. The CDR3 runs 13 residues.

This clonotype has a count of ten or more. CDR3 loop: CSASTWDSYSSSYNEQFF. In DNA, the CDR3 is TGCAGTGCTAGTACGTGGGACTCCTATTCGAGCTCCTACAATGAGCAGTTCTTC. This chain connects TRBV20-1 to TRBJ2-1; TRBD2 is a possible D gene (6 bases). Looked up from germline, CDR1 is DFQATT and CDR2 is SNEGSKA (reference sequence). The CDR3 is made up of 18 amino acids. V lost 3 bases and J lost 0, with 21 bases in between.

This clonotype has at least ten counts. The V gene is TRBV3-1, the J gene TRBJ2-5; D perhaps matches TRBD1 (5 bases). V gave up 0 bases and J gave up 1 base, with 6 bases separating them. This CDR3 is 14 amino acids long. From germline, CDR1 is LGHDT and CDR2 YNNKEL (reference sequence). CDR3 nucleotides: TGTGCCAGCAGCCAAGAAGGGGTCCAAGAGACCCAGTACTTC. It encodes CASSQEGVQETQYF.

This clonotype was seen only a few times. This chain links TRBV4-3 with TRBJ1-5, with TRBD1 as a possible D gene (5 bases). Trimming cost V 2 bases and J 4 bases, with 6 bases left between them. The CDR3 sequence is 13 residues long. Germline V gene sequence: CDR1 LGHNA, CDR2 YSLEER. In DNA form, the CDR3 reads TGCGCCAGCAGCCAACAGGGTAATCAGCCCCAGCATTTT. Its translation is CASSQQGNQPQHF.

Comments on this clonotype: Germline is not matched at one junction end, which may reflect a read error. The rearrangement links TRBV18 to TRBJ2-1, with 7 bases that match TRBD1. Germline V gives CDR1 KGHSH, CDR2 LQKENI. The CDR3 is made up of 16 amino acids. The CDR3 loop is CASSPLRDSQSNEQFF. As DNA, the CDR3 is TGTGCCAGCTCCCCACTCCGGGACAGTCAATCCAATGAGCAGTTCTTC.

The CDR3 coding sequence is TGCGCCAGCAGCTTAACAGGGGGCCCAGCTTTCTTT. It yields the protein CASSLTGGPAFF. This sequence joins TRBV5-1 and TRBJ1-1; TRBD1 matches at 9 bases. The CDR3 is made up of 12 amino acids. J was trimmed by 10 bases and V by 2 bases; bases with no gene match: 3. Germline loops: CDR1 SGHRS, CDR2 YFSETQ.

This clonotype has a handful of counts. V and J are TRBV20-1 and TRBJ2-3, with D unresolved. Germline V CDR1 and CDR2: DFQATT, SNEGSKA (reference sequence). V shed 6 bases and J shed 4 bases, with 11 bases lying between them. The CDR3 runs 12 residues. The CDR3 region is CSAPLEADTQYF. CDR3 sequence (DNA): TGCAGTGCCCCCCTTGAAGCAGATACGCAGTATTTT.

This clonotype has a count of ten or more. The CDR3 spells CASRRDRVYNEQFF. The CDR3 DNA sequence: TGTGCCAGCAGAAGGGACAGAGTTTACAATGAGCAGTTCTTC. The chain employs TRBV7-2 and TRBJ2-1, with TRBD1 matching over 7 bases. The CDR3 is made up of 14 amino acids. V shed 6 bases and J 4 bases; nucleotides not matched to a gene: 6. Per the germline V gene, CDR1 is SGHTA and CDR2 is FQGNSA.

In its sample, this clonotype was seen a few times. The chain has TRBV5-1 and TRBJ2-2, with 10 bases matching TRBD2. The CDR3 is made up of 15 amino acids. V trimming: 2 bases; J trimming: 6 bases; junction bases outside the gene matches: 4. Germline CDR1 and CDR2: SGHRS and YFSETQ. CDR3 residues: CASSFRTSGAGELFF. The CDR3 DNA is TGCGCCAGCAGCTTTCGTACTAGCGGGGCCGGGGAGCTGTTTTTT.

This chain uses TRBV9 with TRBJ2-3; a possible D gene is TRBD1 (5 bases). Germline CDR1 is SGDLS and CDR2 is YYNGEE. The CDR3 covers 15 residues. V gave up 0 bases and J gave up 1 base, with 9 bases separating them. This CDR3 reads CASSVEGSRTDTQYF. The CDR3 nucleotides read TGTGCCAGCAGCGTAGAGGGGTCGCGCACAGATACGCAGTATTTT.

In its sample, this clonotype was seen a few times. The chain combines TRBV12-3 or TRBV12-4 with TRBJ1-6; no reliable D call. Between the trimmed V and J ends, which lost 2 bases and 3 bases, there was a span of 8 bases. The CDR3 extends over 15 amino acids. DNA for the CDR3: TGTGCCAGCAGTTTATCTGCGGACTATAATTCACCCCTCCACTTT. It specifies CASSLSADYNSPLHF.

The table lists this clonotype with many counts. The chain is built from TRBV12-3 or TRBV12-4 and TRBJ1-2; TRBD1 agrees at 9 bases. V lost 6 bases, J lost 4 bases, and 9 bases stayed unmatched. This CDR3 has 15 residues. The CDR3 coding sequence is TGTGCCAGCAGCCGTCCCGGGACAGGGCTCTATGGCTACACCTTC. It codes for CASSRPGTGLYGYTF.

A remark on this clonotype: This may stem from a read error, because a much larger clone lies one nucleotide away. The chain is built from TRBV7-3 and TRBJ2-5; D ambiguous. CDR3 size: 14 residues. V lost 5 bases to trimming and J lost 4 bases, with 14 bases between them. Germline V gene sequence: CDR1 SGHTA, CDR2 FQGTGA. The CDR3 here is CASSASSFGETQYF. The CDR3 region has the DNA TGTGCCAGCAGCGCCTCTAGTTTCGGAGAGACCCAGTACTTC.

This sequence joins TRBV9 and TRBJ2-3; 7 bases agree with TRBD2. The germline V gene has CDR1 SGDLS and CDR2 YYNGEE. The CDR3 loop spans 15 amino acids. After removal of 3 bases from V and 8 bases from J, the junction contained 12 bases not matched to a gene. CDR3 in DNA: TGTGCCAGCAGCGCCGGTGGAACCCCGGGAGGTACGCAGTATTTT. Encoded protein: CASSAGGTPGGTQYF.

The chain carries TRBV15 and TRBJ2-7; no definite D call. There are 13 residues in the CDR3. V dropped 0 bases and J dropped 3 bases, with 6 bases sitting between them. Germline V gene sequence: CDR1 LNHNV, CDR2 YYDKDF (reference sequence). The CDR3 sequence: CATSRDLSYEQYF. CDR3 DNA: TGTGCCACCAGCAGAGATTTGAGCTACGAGCAGTACTTC.

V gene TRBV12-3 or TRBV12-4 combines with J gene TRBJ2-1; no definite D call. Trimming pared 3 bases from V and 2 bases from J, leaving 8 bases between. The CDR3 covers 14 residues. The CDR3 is CASSLSDTYNEQFF. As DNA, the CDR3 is TGTGCCAGCAGTTTGAGTGACACCTACAATGAGCAGTTCTTC.

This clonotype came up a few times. This CDR3 reads CASSSGQGHQPQHF. The CDR3 DNA reads TGTGCCAGCAGTTCGGGACAGGGACATCAGCCCCAGCATTTT. V and J are TRBV12-3 or TRBV12-4 and TRBJ1-5; the match to TRBD1 covers 9 bases. The CDR3 runs to 14 residues. V was clipped by 4 bases and J by 5 bases; unmatched bases: 3.

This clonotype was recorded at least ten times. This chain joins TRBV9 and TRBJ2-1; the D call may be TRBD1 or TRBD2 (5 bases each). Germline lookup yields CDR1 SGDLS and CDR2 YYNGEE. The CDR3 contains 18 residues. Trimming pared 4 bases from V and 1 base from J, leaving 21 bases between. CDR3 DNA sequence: TGTGCCAGCAGCTCCGCCGGGGCAAACCCCCTTTCCTACAATGAGCAGTTCTTC. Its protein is CASSSAGANPLSYNEQFF.

This CDR3 is CASSWDGGVSEKLFF. The CDR3 region has the DNA TGCGCCAGCAGCTGGGATGGGGGAGTAAGTGAAAAACTGTTTTTT. This sequence joins TRBV5-1 and TRBJ1-4; D is possibly TRBD1 (5 bases). Per the germline V gene, CDR1 is SGHRS and CDR2 is YFSETQ. The CDR3 has 15 residues. Trimming shortened V by 3 bases and J by 7 bases, and 16 bases separated the two germline ends.

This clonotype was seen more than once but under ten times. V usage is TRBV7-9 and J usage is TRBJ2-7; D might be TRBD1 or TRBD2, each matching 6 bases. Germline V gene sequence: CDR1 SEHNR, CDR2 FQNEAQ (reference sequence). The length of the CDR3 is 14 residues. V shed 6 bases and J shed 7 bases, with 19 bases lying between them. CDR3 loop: CASSPQGGSLEQYF. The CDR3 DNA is TGTGCCAGCAGTCCCCAAGGGGGGTCATTGGAGCAGTACTTC.